These 11 T cell receptor beta chains came from one sample sequenced in a study of T cells in localized non-small cell lung cancer. Sequencing was performed with immunoSEQ multiplex PCR; in TCRdb, only in-frame clones are kept and a portion is missing. The table shows around 30,000 clones, with roughly 78% occurring only once. Sequenced here: peripheral blood, sampled before any cancer treatment. These receptors were taken from a male donor at least 60 years old with stage III squamous cell lung carcinoma.

V usage is TRBV28 and J usage is TRBJ2-7; the match to TRBD2 covers 8 bases. V was clipped by 5 bases and J by 4 bases; unmatched bases: 4. Per the germline V gene, CDR1 is MDHEN and CDR2 is SYDVKM. The CDR3 contains 13 residues. CDR3 protein: CASSVSGRYEQYF. DNA of the CDR3: TGTGCCAGCAGTGTGAGCGGGAGATACGAGCAGTACTTC.

The chain combines TRBV2 with TRBJ1-5; TRBD1 is a possible D gene (5 bases). This CDR3 comprises 14 residues. From germline, CDR1 is SNHLY and CDR2 FYNNEI. The V end lost 8 bases, the J end lost 0 bases, and 11 bases lay between the germline ends. In nucleotides, the CDR3 is TGTGCCAGCTCAGGGAGCCATAGCAATCAGCCCCAGCATTTT. Translated, it gives CASSGSHSNQPQHF.

The chain couples TRBV20-1 to TRBJ1-2, with D uncertain. V was trimmed by 6 bases and J by 4 bases, leaving 9 bases between them. The CDR3 extends over 11 amino acids. The V gene's germline CDR1 is DFQATT and CDR2 SNEGSKA (reference sequence). CDR3 coding DNA: TGCAGTGCCCGGATCGCCTATGGCTACACCTTC. Its protein is CSARIAYGYTF.

The CDR3 is CASSEAHTSGSSYEQYF. The CDR3 nucleotides read TGTGCCAGCAGTGAAGCCCACACTAGCGGGAGCTCCTACGAGCAGTACTTC. This chain connects TRBV25-1 to TRBJ2-7; 11 bases fit TRBD2. This CDR3 region has 17 residues. Germline CDR1 and CDR2: MGHDK and SYGVNS. The trim removed 2 bases at V and 0 bases at J, leaving 6 bases unmatched.

This clone was picked up one time. The CDR3 region is CASSPFLAGETGELFF. The CDR3 nucleotides are TGCGCCAGCAGTCCGTTCCTAGCGGGAGAAACCGGGGAGCTGTTTTTT. This chain connects TRBV4-3 to TRBJ2-2, with 10 bases fitting TRBD2. Germline V lookup: CDR1 LGHNA, CDR2 YSLEER. This CDR3 is built from 16 residues. The V gene end was trimmed by 6 bases and the J gene end by 5 bases; junction bases not matched to a gene: 9.

V gene TRBV6-1 combines with J gene TRBJ2-2, with D unclear. V lost 3 bases, J lost 0 bases, and 5 bases lay in between. The germline gives CDR1 MNHNS, CDR2 SASEGT. CDR3 length: 14 amino acids. CDR3 bases: TGTGCCAGCAGTGACAGAGCGAACACCGGGGAGCTGTTTTTT. Its protein is CASSDRANTGELFF.

The chain recombines TRBV7-3 with TRBJ2-1, with TRBD2 matching over 8 bases. V lost 6 bases, J lost 0 bases, and 13 bases stayed unmatched. The CDR3 runs to 18 residues. Germline CDR1 is SGHTA and CDR2 is FQGTGA. In DNA, the CDR3 is TGTGCCAGCAGTAAAGGTAGCGGGGCCCTTCACTCCTACAATGAGCAGTTCTTC. It encodes CASSKGSGALHSYNEQFF.

The chain joins TRBV11-2 to TRBJ2-1, with 9 positions matching TRBD2. The length of the CDR3 is 15 residues. Germline-derived CDR1 and CDR2 are SGHAT and FQNNGV. After removal of 5 bases from V and 4 bases from J, the junction contained 6 bases not matched to a gene. The CDR3 protein is CASSPRLAGYNEQFF. The DNA for the CDR3 is TGTGCCAGCAGCCCCCGCCTAGCGGGATACAATGAGCAGTTCTTC.

This chain uses TRBV27 with TRBJ1-2; 11 nucleotides align to TRBD1. Germline V gene lookup returns CDR1 MNHEY and CDR2 SMNVEV (reference sequence). This CDR3 region has 20 residues. Trimming at V came to 4 bases and at J to 4 bases, leaving 20 bases not matched to a gene. This CDR3 is CASSYGDGTGGPGGFYGYTF. As DNA, the CDR3 is TGTGCCAGCAGTTATGGGGATGGGACAGGGGGGCCAGGGGGCTTCTATGGCTACACCTTC.

The gene calls are TRBV7-9 and TRBJ2-1; D might be TRBD1 or TRBD2, each matching 5 bases. Germline-derived CDR1 and CDR2 are SEHNR and FQNEAQ (reference sequence). This CDR3 comprises 15 residues. Trimming pared 3 bases from V and 7 bases from J, leaving 16 bases between. CDR3 in amino acids: CASSFPGTRGNEQFF. CDR3 sequence (DNA): TGTGCCAGCAGCTTTCCCGGGACCAGAGGTAATGAGCAGTTCTTC.

The chain has TRBV6-6 and TRBJ1-6; D is possibly TRBD1 (5 bases). From germline, CDR1 is MNHNY and CDR2 SVGAGI (reference sequence). Trimming took 5 bases from V and 6 from J, leaving 11 bases between them. The CDR3 runs 14 residues. Here the CDR3 DNA reads TGTGCCAGCAGTATCTCAGGGTCTAATTCACCCCTCCACTTT. It codes for CASSISGSNSPLHF.